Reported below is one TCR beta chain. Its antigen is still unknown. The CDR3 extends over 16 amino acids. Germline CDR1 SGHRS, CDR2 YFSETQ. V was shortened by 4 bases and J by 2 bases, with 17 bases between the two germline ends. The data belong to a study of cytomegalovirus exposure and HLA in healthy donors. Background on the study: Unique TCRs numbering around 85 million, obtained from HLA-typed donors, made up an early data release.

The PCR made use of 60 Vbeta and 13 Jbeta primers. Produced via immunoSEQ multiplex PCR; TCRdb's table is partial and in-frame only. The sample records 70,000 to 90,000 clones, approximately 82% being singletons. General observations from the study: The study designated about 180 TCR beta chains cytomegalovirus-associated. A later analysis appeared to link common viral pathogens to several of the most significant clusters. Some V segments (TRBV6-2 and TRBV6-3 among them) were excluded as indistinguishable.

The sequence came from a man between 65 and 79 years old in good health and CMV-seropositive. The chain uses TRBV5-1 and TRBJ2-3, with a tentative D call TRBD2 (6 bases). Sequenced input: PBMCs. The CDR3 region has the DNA TGCGCCAGCAGCCTCGGGACTGTAGCGGTCACAGATACGCAGTATTTT. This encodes CASSLGTVAVTDTQYF.